A single T cell receptor beta chain is shown here with its context. These data originate in a study of glioma-infiltrating T cells after dendritic cell vaccination. Whole-study context: Dendritic cell vaccine was injected intradermally three times, biweekly.

Sequencing used immunoSEQ multiplex PCR; TCRdb keeps in-frame clones, though not all of them. Of approximately 92,000 clones in the sample, 80% were seen once. After removal of 3 bases from V and 3 bases from J, the junction contained 1 base not matched to a gene. The length of the CDR3 is 13 residues. Germline lookup yields CDR1 LNHDA and CDR2 SQIVND (reference sequence). Described time point: after dendritic cell vaccination, including at tumor progression/relapse. The sequence derives from a human donor with glioblastoma. Here the sequenced sample was blood, taken after dendritic cell vaccination. The chain couples TRBV19 to TRBJ1-1; 7 bases map to TRBD1. CDR3 bases: TGTGCCAGTAGTATTGACAGGGACACTGAAGCTTTCTTT. It yields the protein CASSIDRDTEAFF.